This TCR beta chain derives from a study of cytomegalovirus exposure and HLA in healthy donors. Findings and caveats of the study: The authors confirmed in vitro that a few CMV-associated chains were specific for CMV antigens. Rarity marked most TCR sequences, yet some public TCRs occurred in many donors. Researchers counted roughly 160 TCR beta chains as cytomegalovirus-associated.

Turning to this clone: Its matching antigen is unknown.

The CDR3 loop spans 13 amino acids. Germline CDR1 is MNHEY and CDR2 is SMNVEV (reference sequence). Trimming removed 6 bases from V and 4 bases from J, with 13 bases in between. Sequencing used immunoSEQ multiplex PCR; TCRdb keeps in-frame clones, though not all of them. The repertoire holds tens of thousands of clones, with around 95% as singletons. The specimen was PBMCs. The sequence was collected from a woman between 18 and 30 years old in good health and CMV-seronegative. V usage is TRBV27 and J usage is TRBJ2-7; TRBD1 is a possible D gene (6 bases). Here the CDR3 DNA reads TGTGCCAGCAGAAAAATGGACAGTTACGAGCAGTACTTC. This gives the protein CASRKMDSYEQYF.